This T cell receptor (beta chain) derives from a study of cytomegalovirus exposure and HLA in healthy donors. Findings of the study overall: 150 to 200 TCR beta chains were listed as cytomegalovirus-associated. Upon later analysis, HLA-associated TCR beta chains proved more clonally expanded than other, equally common chains.

Comments on this clone: Its specificity is unknown.

Vbeta (60) and Jbeta (13) primers were used in the PCR. This table comes from immunoSEQ multiplex PCR, and its TCRdb copy is limited to in-frame clones, with some not included. This sample has under 200,000 clones, with 65% to 80% found just once. The sequenced material came from PBMCs. This clonotype originated in a woman aged 40 to 50 in good health and CMV-seropositive.

The CDR3 region has the DNA TGTGCCAGCAGCCACCCTCAGGGGCCATCTGGGGCCAACGTCCTGACTTTC. This translates into CASSHPQGPSGANVLTF. The rearrangement joins TRBV9 to TRBJ2-6; D might be TRBD1 (6 bases). The CDR3 sequence is 17 residues long. Trimming took 4 bases from V and 1 from J, leaving 15 bases between them. CDR1 and CDR2 from the germline V gene are SGDLS and YYNGEE. The complete variable domain, with remaining parts taken from reference TRBV9 and TRBJ2-6, reads DSGVTQTPKHLITATGQRVTLRCSPRSGDLSVYWYQQSLDQGLQFLIQYYNGEERAKGNILERFSAQQFPDLHSELNLSSLELGDSALYFCASSHPQGPSGANVLTFGAGSRLTVL.